This T cell receptor beta chain was sequenced in a study of cytomegalovirus exposure and HLA in healthy donors. Study overall: Caucasian-associated ancestry cluster membership applied to around 80% of around 400 genotyped donors. Study-level results: Previous analysis showed most TCR beta V segments were productive about 87% or about 30% of the time. HLA allele associations emerged for some 16,000 TCR beta sequences in a later analysis, at 0.05 false discovery rate. The presence/absence work took it that sequencing depth was about the same across donors.

Primers for the PCR totalled 60 Vbeta and 13 Jbeta. Generated by immunoSEQ multiplex PCR, the TCRdb table keeps only in-frame clones and is missing some. Of hundreds of thousands of clones in the sample, roughly 91% were seen once. In germline, CDR1 is LGHNA, CDR2 YSLEER. The CDR3 contains 15 residues. Between the trimmed V and J ends, which lost 1 base and 4 bases, there was a span of 14 bases. A remark on this clone: The antigen is undetermined.

The J gene is TRBJ2-7, the V gene TRBV4-3, with D possibly matching TRBD2 (5 bases). The specimen sequenced was PBMCs. The TCR was taken from a woman under 30 in good health and CMV-seronegative. The CDR3 reads CASSQVEGPNYEQYF. The CDR3 DNA reads TGCGCCAGCAGCCAAGTAGAGGGTCCCAATTACGAGCAGTACTTC.